This T cell receptor beta chain was sequenced for a study of technical replicates of blood from several donors. Data came from immunoSEQ multiplex PCR; TCRdb stores just in-frame clones and leaves some out. The repertoire has some 10,000 clones, roughly 94% of them found once; the top ten carry around 7.1%. The junction had 17 bases not matched to a gene; V was cut back by 5 bases and J by 10 bases. The length of the CDR3 is 15 residues. Germline V gene sequence: CDR1 SQVTM, CDR2 ANQGSEA. The specimen was PBMCs. This TCR was sampled from a human donor in good health. The chain joins TRBV29-1 to TRBJ2-1, with TRBD2 matching over 7 bases. CDR3 in amino acids: CSVTPAGVGAGEQFF. DNA of the CDR3: TGCAGCGTTACCCCGGCGGGAGTAGGGGCGGGGGAGCAGTTCTTC.